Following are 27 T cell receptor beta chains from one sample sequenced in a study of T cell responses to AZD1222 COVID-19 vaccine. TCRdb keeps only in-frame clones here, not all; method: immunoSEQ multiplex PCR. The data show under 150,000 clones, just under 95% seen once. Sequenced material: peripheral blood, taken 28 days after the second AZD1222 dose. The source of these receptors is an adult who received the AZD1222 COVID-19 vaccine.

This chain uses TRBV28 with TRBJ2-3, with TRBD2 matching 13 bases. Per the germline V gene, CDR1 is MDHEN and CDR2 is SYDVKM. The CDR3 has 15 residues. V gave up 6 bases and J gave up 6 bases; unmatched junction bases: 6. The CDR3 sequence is CASRLAGGGRDTQYF. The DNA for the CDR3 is TGTGCCAGCAGACTAGCGGGAGGGGGTAGGGATACGCAGTATTTT.

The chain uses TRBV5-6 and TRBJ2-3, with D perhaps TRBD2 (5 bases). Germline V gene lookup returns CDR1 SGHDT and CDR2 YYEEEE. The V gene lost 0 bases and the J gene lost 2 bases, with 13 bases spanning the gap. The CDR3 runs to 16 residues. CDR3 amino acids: CASSLGFLAYTDTQYF. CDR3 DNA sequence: TGTGCCAGCAGCTTGGGATTCCTAGCCTACACAGATACGCAGTATTTT.

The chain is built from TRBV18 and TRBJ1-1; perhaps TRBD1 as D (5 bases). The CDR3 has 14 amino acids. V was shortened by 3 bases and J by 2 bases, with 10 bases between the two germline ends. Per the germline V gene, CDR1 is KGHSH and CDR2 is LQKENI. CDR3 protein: CASSPAGSNTEAFF. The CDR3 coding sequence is TGTGCCAGCTCACCGGCAGGGAGCAACACTGAAGCTTTCTTT.

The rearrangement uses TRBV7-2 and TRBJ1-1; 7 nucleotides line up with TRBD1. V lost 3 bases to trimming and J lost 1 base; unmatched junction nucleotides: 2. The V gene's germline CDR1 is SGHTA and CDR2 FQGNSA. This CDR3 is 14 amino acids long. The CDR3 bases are TGTGCCAGCAGCTTGGGGACAGCGAACACTGAAGCTTTCTTT. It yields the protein CASSLGTANTEAFF. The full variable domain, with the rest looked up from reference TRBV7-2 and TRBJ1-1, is GAGVSQSPSNKVTEKGKDVELRCDPISGHTALYWYRQSLGQGLEFLIYFQGNSAPDKSGLPSDRFSAERTGGSVSTLTIQRTQQEDSAVYLCASSLGTANTEAFFGQGTRLTVV.

Here the CDR3 reads CATGSGKAGELFF. In DNA, the CDR3 is TGTGCCACCGGAAGTGGTAAGGCCGGGGAGCTGTTTTTT. The gene calls are TRBV24-1 and TRBJ2-2, with no clear D. The V gene's germline CDR1 is KGHDR and CDR2 SFDVKD. V dropped 9 bases and J dropped 6 bases, with 13 bases sitting between them. This CDR3 is 13 amino acids long.

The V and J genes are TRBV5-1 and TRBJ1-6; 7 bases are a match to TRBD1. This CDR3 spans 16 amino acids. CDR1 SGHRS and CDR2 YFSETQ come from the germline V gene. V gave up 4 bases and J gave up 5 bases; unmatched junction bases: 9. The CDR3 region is CASSESIGTDNSPLHF. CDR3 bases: TGCGCCAGCAGCGAAAGCATCGGGACAGATAATTCACCCCTCCACTTT.

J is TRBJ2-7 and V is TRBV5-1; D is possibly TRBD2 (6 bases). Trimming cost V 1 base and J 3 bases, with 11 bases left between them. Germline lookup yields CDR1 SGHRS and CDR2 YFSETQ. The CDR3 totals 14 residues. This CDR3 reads CASSLTGGVYEQYF. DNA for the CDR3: TGCGCCAGCAGCTTGACAGGAGGGGTCTACGAGCAGTACTTC.

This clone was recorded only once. CDR3 residues: CASSSQGAGTGELFF. The DNA of the CDR3 is TGTGCCAGCAGCTCCCAGGGGGCGGGCACCGGGGAGCTGTTTTTT. The chain carries TRBV11-1 and TRBJ2-2, with TRBD1 matching over 8 bases. CDR3 length: 15 amino acids. With 4 bases clipped from V and 4 bases from J, the junction kept 5 bases outside the gene matches. Germline V gene lookup returns CDR1 SGHAT and CDR2 FQDESV (reference sequence). The variable domain in full, with the rest retrieved from reference TRBV11-1 and TRBJ2-2, is EAEVAQSPRYKITEKSQAVAFWCDPISGHATLYWYRQILGQGPELLVQFQDESVVDDSQLPKDRFSAERLKGVDSTLKIQPAELGDSAMYLCASSSQGAGTGELFFGEGSRLTVL.

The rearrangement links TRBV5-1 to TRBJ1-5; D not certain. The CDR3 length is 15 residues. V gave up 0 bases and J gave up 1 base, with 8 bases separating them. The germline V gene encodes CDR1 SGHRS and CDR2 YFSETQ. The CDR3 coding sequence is TGCGCCAGCAGCTTGGAGGGTGGGAGCAATCAGCCCCAGCATTTT. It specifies CASSLEGGSNQPQHF.

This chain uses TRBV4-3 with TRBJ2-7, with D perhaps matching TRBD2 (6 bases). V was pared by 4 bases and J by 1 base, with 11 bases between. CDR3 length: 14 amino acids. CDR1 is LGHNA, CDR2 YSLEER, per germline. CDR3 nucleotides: TGCGCCAGCAGCCGCGGGGCGGGATCCTACGAGCAGTACTTC. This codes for CASSRGAGSYEQYF.

CDR3 in amino acids: CSVTASVNTEAFF. The CDR3 DNA sequence: TGCAGCGTTACGGCGTCAGTGAACACTGAAGCTTTCTTT. The V and J genes are TRBV29-1 and TRBJ1-1; unclear D gene. From germline, CDR1 is SQVTM and CDR2 ANQGSEA. CDR3 length: 13 amino acids. Trimming removed 5 bases from V and 0 bases from J, with 10 bases in between.

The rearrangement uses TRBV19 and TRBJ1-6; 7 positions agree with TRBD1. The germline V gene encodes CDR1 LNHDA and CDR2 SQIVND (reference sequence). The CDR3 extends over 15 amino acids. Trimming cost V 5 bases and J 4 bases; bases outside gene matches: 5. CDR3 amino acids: CASSGGTAYNSPLHF. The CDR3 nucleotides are TGTGCCAGTAGTGGAGGGACAGCGTATAATTCACCCCTCCACTTT. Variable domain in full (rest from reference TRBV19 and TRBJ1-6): DGGITQSPKYLFRKEGQNVTLSCEQNLNHDAMYWYRQDPGQGLRLIYYSQIVNDFQKGDIAEGYSVSREKKESFPLTVTSAQKNPTAFYLCASSGGTAYNSPLHFGNGTRLTVT.

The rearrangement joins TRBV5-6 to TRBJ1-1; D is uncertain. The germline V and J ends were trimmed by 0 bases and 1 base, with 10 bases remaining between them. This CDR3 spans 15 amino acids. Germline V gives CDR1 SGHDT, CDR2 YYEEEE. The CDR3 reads CASSLVGRKNTEAFF. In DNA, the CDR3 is TGTGCCAGCAGCTTGGTAGGCAGGAAGAACACTGAAGCTTTCTTT.

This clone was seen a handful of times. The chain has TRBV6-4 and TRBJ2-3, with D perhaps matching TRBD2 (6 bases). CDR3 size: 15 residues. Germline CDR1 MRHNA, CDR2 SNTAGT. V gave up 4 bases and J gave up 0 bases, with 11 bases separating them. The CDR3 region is CASSVGDSSTDTQYF. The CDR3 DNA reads TGTGCCAGCAGTGTGGGGGACTCAAGCACAGATACGCAGTATTTT.

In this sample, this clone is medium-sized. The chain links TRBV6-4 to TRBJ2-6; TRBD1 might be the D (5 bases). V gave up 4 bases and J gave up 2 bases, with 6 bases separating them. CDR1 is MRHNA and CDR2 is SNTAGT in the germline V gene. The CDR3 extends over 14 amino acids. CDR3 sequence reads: CASSGGAGANVLTF. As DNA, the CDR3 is TGTGCCAGCAGTGGGGGCGCTGGGGCCAACGTCCTGACTTTC.

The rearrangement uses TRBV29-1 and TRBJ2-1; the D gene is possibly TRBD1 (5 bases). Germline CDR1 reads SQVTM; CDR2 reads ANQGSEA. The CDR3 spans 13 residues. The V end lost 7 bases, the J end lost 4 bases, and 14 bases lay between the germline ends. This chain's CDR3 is CSGWTNEYNEQFF. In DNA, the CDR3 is TGCAGCGGTTGGACAAACGAGTACAATGAGCAGTTCTTC.

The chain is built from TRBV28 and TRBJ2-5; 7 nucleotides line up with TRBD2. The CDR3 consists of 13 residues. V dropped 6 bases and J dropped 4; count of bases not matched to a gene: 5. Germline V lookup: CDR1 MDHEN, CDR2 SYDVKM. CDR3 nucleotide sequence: TGTGCCAGCAGGAGAGCGGGGATAGAGACCCAGTACTTC. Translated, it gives CASRRAGIETQYF.

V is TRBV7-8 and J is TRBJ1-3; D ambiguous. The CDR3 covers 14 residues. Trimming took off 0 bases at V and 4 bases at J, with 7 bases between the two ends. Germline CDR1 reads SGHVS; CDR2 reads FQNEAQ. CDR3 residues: CASSLAGTGNTIYF. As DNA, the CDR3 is TGTGCCAGCAGCTTAGCGGGAACGGGAAACACCATATATTTT. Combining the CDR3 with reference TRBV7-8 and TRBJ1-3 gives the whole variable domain GAGVSQSPRYKVAKRGQDVALRCDPISGHVSLFWYQQALGQGPEFLTYFQNEAQLDKSGLPSDRFFAERPEGSVSTLKIQRTQQEDSAVYLCASSLAGTGNTIYFGEGSWLTVV.

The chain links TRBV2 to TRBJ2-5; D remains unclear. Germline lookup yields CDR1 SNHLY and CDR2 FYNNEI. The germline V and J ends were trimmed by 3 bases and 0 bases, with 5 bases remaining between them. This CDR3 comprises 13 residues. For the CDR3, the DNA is TGTGCCAGCAGTGAGACATACCAAGAGACCCAGTACTTC. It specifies CASSETYQETQYF.

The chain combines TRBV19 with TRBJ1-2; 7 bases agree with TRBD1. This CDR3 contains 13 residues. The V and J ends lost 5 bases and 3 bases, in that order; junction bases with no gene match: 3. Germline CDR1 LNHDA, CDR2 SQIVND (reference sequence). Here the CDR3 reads CASSSTGDYGYTF. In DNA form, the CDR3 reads TGTGCCAGTAGTTCCACAGGGGACTATGGCTACACCTTC.

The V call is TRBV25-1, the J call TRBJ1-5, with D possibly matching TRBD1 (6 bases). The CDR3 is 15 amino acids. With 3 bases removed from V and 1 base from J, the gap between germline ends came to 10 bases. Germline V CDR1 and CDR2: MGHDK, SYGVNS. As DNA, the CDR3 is TGTGCCAGCAGTGAGTCAGGGGCGAGCAATCAGCCCCAGCATTTT. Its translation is CASSESGASNQPQHF.

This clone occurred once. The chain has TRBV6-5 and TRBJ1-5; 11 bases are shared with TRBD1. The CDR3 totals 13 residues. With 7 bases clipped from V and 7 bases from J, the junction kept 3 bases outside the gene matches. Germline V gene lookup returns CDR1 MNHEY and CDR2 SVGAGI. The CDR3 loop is CASTRDRGQPQHF. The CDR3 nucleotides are TGTGCCAGCACCCGGGACAGGGGGCAGCCCCAGCATTTT.

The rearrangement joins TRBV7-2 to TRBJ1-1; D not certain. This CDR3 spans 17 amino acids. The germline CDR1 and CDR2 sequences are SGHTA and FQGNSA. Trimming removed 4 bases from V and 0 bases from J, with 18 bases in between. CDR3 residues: CASSSKPGLNLNTEAFF. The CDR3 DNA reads TGTGCCAGCAGCTCTAAGCCGGGCCTCAATTTGAACACTGAAGCTTTCTTT.

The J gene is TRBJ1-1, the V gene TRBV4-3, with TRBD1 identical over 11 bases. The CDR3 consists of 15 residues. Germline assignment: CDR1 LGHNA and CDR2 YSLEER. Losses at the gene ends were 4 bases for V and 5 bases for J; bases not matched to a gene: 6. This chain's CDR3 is CASSLGTGGKTEAFF. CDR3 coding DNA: TGCGCCAGCAGCCTCGGGACAGGGGGGAAGACTGAAGCTTTCTTT.

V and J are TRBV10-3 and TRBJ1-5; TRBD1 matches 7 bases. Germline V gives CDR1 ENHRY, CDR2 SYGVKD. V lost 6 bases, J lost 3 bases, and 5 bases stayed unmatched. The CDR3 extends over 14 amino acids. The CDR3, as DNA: TGTGCCATCAGCACAGGGGAATCCAATCAGCCCCAGCATTTT. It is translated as CAISTGESNQPQHF.

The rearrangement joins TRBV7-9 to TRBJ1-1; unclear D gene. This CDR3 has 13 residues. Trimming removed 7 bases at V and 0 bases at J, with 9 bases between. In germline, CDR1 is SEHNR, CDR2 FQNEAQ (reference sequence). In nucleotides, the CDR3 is TGTGCCAGCAAAGGAGGGTTGAACACTGAAGCTTTCTTT. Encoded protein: CASKGGLNTEAFF.

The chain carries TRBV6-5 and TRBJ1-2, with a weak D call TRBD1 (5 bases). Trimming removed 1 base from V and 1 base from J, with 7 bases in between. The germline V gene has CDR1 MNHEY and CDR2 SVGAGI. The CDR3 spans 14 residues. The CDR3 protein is CASSYLGLNYGYTF. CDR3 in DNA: TGTGCCAGCAGTTACTTGGGACTTAACTATGGCTACACCTTC.